The T cell receptor delta chain described here comes from a study of γδ T cells in repeated Plasmodium falciparum infection. For the study at large: Over approximately 640 days, donors received four mosquito-bite P. falciparum NF54 infections. Samples were taken at baseline, before some infections, and 21 days after each.

With CATT, TCRdb re-called clones from the multiplex PCR reads. The sample yields around 50,000 delta-chain clones, 1.9% seen once. Points from the study as a whole: Vdelta2-negative gammadelta repertoires, largely Vdelta1+, seemingly showed infection-driven waves of new clonal selection. Malian children's Vdelta2-negative repertoires appeared more expanded and less diverse than Australians'.

As to this clone: Its target is unknown.

Gammadelta T cells were flow-sorted from PBMC into Vgamma9/Vdelta2+ and Vdelta2-negative populations for bulk analysis. Trimming removed 2 bases from V and 2 bases from J; junction bases left unmatched: 18. The CDR3 extends over 19 amino acids. The germline gives CDR1 TVYSNPD, CDR2 GDNSRS (reference sequence). This clonotype originated in a pool of human donors (malaria-infected and uninfected, not separated). Sequencing was performed on gamma-delta T cells from blood. The rearrangement joins TRDV3 to TRDJ2, with 9 positions matching TRDD3. The J gene, left out of TCRdb, was set here by checking the DNA against germline. CDR3 sequence (DNA): TGTGCCTTTCCGATCCCTCCTAAAGCTGGGGGATGCTTGACAGCACAACTCTTCTTT. It is translated as CAFPIPPKAGGCLTAQLFF.